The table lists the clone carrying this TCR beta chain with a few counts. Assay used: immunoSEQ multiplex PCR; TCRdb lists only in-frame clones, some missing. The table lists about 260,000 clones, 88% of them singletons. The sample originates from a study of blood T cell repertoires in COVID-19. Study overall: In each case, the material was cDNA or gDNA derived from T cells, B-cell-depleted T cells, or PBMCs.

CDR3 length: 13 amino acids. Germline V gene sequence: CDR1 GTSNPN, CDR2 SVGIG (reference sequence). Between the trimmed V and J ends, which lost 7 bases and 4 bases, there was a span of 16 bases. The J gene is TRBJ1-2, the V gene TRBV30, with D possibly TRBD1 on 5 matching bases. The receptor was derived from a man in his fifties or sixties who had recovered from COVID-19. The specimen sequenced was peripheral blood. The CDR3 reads CASSGGEGYGYTF. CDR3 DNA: TGTGCCTCCTCGGGGGGGGAGGGCTATGGCTACACCTTC.